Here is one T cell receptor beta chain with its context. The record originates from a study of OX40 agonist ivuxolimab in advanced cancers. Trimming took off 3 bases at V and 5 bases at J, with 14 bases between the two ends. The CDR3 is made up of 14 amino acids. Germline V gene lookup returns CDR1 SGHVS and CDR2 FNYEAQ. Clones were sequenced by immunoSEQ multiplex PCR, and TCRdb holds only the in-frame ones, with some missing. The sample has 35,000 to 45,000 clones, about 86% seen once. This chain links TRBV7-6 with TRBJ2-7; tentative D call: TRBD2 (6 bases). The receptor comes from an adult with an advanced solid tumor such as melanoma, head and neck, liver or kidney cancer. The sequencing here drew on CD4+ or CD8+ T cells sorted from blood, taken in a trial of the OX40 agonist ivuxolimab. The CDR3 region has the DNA TGTGCCAGCAGCTTCCCGTCGGGGGACCACGAGCAGTACTTC. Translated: CASSFPSGDHEQYF.